The 26 T cell receptor beta chains below were found in one sample sequenced in a study of CD4 and CD8 cells across lung adenocarcinoma regions. TCRdb passed the PCR reads through MiXCR, listing each CDR3 protein once. The data hold fewer than 20,000 distinct CDR3 sequences, with less than 55% observed a single time. The specimen was CD8+ T cells from the center of a lung tumor. All receptors derive from a female donor with lung adenocarcinoma. The CD4 and CD8 labels of this study may be unreliable.

This clonotype is labeled large. The chain carries TRBV10-1 and TRBJ2-1, with D uncertain. In germline, CDR1 is WNHNN, CDR2 SYGVQD (reference sequence). Trimming stripped 0 bases from V and 10 bases from J, with 10 bases between. The CDR3 is 13 amino acids. CDR3 nucleotides: TGCGCCAGCAGTGAGTCGGGTAGGGTAGAGCAGTTCTTC. Translating gives CASSESGRVEQFF.

Comments on this clonotype: Possible read error: a much larger clone is one base away. This chain connects TRBV4-1 to TRBJ2-1; no reliable D call. The DNA end is a closer match to TRBJ2-7, so the J assignment may be wrong. CDR1 is MGHRA, CDR2 YSYEKL, per germline. The CDR3 totals 14 residues. CDR3 amino acids: CASSQGQDFNEQYF. For the CDR3, the DNA is TGCGCCAGCAGCCAAGGACAAGACTTCAATGAGCAGTACTTC.

In this sample, this clonotype turned up many times. The chain combines TRBV6-5 with TRBJ1-2; no firm D call. V was cut by 0 bases and J by 2 bases, with 13 bases left in between. The CDR3 covers 16 residues. Germline V lookup: CDR1 MNHEY, CDR2 SVGAGI. CDR3 in DNA: TGTGCCAGCAGTTACTCGAGTCAGATGAACAACTATGGCTACACCTTC. Amino acid sequence: CASSYSSQMNNYGYTF.

This clonotype was counted a single time. One end of the junction is discordant with germline, which a read error may explain. V usage is TRBV14 and J usage is TRBJ2-4; D gene uncertain. CDR1 is SGHDN, CDR2 FVKESK, per germline. CDR3 length: 16 residues. Here the CDR3 reads CASSQEELRATNMQYF. In DNA, the CDR3 is TGTGCCAGCAGCCAAGAGGAGCTGCGAGCCACAAACATGCAGTATTTC. The full variable domain, its missing parts supplied by reference TRBV14 and TRBJ2-4, is EAGVTQFPSHSVIEKGQTVTLRCDPISGHDNLYWYRRVMGKEIKFLLHFVKESKQDESGMPNNRFLAERTGGTYSTLKVQPAELEDSGVYFCASSQEELRATNMQYFGAGTRLSVL.

The J gene is TRBJ2-1, the V gene TRBV11-2, with D perhaps TRBD1 (6 bases). V lost 3 bases to trimming and J lost 5 bases, with 8 bases between them. CDR1 SGHAT and CDR2 FQNNGV come from the germline V gene. The CDR3 is 13 residues long. CDR3 sequence (DNA): TGTGCCAGCAGCTTGACAGGAGACAATGAGCAGTTCTTC. Protein: CASSLTGDNEQFF.

This clonotype is termed medium-sized. The gene calls are TRBV7-2 and TRBJ2-1; D is unresolved. The J call may be mistaken, given a closer DNA end match to TRBJ2-5. This CDR3 region has 14 residues. The germline V gene encodes CDR1 SGHTA and CDR2 FQGNSA. This CDR3 reads CASSLFRSDETQYF. The CDR3 region has the DNA TGTGCCAGCAGCTTATTCAGGAGTGACGAGACCCAGTACTTC.

This clonotype was counted only a few times. The genes are TRBV10-2 and TRBJ2-1, with D tentatively TRBD2 (5 bases). The J call may be in error: the DNA end matches TRBJ2-7 better. The CDR3 totals 13 residues. Germline CDR1 and CDR2: WSHSY and SAAADI. CDR3 sequence: CASIGLETYEQYF. In DNA form, the CDR3 reads TGCGCCAGCATAGGACTGGAAACCTACGAGCAGTACTTC.

This clonotype has ten or more counts. The chain is built from TRBV30 and TRBJ2-5; TRBD2 matches at 8 bases. Looked up from germline, CDR1 is GTSNPN and CDR2 is SVGIG (reference sequence). With V trimmed by 4 bases and J by 1 base, 5 bases remained unmatched. The CDR3 runs 14 residues. CDR3 region: CAWNRRGAQETQYF. The DNA for the CDR3 is TGTGCCTGGAATCGGCGGGGGGCCCAAGAGACCCAGTACTTC.

This clonotype qualifies as large. The chain links TRBV10-2 to TRBJ2-3; 7 bases match TRBD1. This CDR3 contains 17 residues. J gave up 4 bases and V 2 bases, and 12 bases lay outside the gene matches. Germline V CDR1 and CDR2: WSHSY, SAAADI. The CDR3 DNA reads as TGCGCCAGCAGTGAGCCGCCCGCCAGGGGGACGGCAGATACGCAGTATTTT. Protein: CASSEPPARGTADTQYF.

Only a few counts were recorded for this clonotype. V gene TRBV6-1 combines with J gene TRBJ1-4; 9 nucleotides line up with TRBD1. Germline V gene sequence: CDR1 MNHNS, CDR2 SASEGT. V was pared by 6 bases and J by 6 bases, with 5 bases of the junction left unmatched. This CDR3 spans 14 amino acids. The CDR3 nucleotides read TGTGCCAGCAGCACAGGGGGCGCGGATGAAAAACTGTTTTTT. It encodes CASSTGGADEKLFF.

The DNA of the CDR3 is TGTGCCAGCAGGGTGAGCGGGAGTGGGCTGAATGAGCAGTTCTTC. Its translation is CASRVSGSGLNEQFF. The V call is TRBV6-1, the J call TRBJ2-1; 8 bases match TRBD2. Germline CDR1 MNHNS, CDR2 SASEGT. CDR3 size: 15 residues. V shed 6 bases, J shed 7 bases, and the junction held 11 bases outside the gene matches.

This clonotype qualifies as medium-sized (0.01 to 0.1%). V gene TRBV6-5 combines with J gene TRBJ2-2; 14 nucleotides agree with TRBD2. This CDR3 is 17 amino acids long. V was clipped by 6 bases and J by 4 bases; unmatched bases: 7. Germline V gene sequence: CDR1 MNHEY, CDR2 SVGAGI. The CDR3 protein is CASRRLAGGLGTGELFF. DNA for the CDR3: TGTGCCAGCAGGCGACTAGCGGGGGGGCTGGGCACCGGGGAGCTGTTTTTT.

Concerning this clonotype itself: A junction boundary mismatches the germline segment, possibly from a read error. This chain connects TRBV6-1 to TRBJ2-5; D may match TRBD1 or TRBD2 (5 bases each). The CDR3 contains 14 residues. Germline V gene data show CDR1 as MNHNS and CDR2 as SASEGT. The CDR3 DNA reads TGTGCGGGGCTCGAGGGCCGTGACCAAGAGATCCAGTACTTC. It yields the protein CAGLEGRDQEIQYF.

V and J are TRBV10-1 and TRBJ2-3; either TRBD1 or TRBD2 may supply D (6 bases each). The length of the CDR3 is 15 residues. Trimming left V 5 bases short and J 5 bases short, with 17 bases between. The germline gives CDR1 WNHNN, CDR2 SYGVQD (reference sequence). CDR3 region: CASSQDRGGRDTQYF. CDR3 nucleotides: TGCGCCAGCAGTCAAGACAGAGGGGGGCGAGATACGCAGTATTTT.

Notes on this clonotype: At one of its ends the junction is not consistent with the germline gene, which may arise from a read error. V is TRBV10-1 and J is TRBJ2-3; TRBD2 aligns across 10 bases. Germline CDR1 WNHNN, CDR2 SYGVQD (reference sequence). The length of the CDR3 is 16 residues. CDR3: CASGDSGGSSTETQYF. The DNA of the CDR3 is TGCGCCAGCGGGGATAGCGGGGGGAGTAGCACAGAGACCCAGTATTTC.

This clonotype was detected ten times or more. The chain recombines TRBV6-1 with TRBJ2-5; TRBD1 might be the D (8 bases). Germline CDR1 MNHNS, CDR2 SASEGT. Trimming pared 8 bases from V and 5 bases from J, leaving 30 bases between. This CDR3 is 18 amino acids long. The CDR3 coding sequence is TGTGCCAGCGGGGGGGGGCAGGGGGCACGTCTGTGGGGCGAGACCCAGTACTTC. It yields the protein CASGGGQGARLWGETQYF.

This clonotype occurred many times. The rearrangement uses TRBV6-5 and TRBJ1-4; weak D call: TRBD1 (5 bases). This CDR3 contains 15 residues. Germline V gene sequence: CDR1 MNHEY, CDR2 SVGAGI. The V and J ends lost 0 bases and 11 bases respectively, with 16 bases between them. The CDR3 protein is CASSYSPRTRGKLFF. CDR3 in DNA: TGTGCCAGCAGTTACTCCCCACGGACCCGGGGGAAACTGTTTTTT.

The chain has TRBV10-1 and TRBJ2-1; D not resolved. Germline loops: CDR1 WNHNN, CDR2 SYGVQD (reference sequence). The CDR3 is 15 residues long. Trimming took off 7 bases at V and 1 base at J, with 14 bases between the two ends. The CDR3 sequence: CASTGLQISYNEQFF. DNA of the CDR3: TGCGCCAGCACGGGCCTACAGATTTCCTACAATGAGCAGTTCTTC.

This chain connects TRBV6-5 to TRBJ2-4; TRBD2 aligns across 8 bases. Trimming took 2 bases from V and 13 from J; bases not matched to a gene: 16. CDR1 is MNHEY and CDR2 is SVGAGI in the germline V gene. CDR3 length equals 16 residues. CDR3 in amino acids: CASSYGTRGSRDMQYF. The CDR3 DNA sequence: TGTGCCAGCAGTTACGGGACTAGGGGCTCTAGAGATATGCAGTACTTC.

Notes on this clonotype: A much more abundant neighbour one base away suggests this may be a read error. The rearrangement uses TRBV6-6 and TRBJ1-2; TRBD1 agrees at 9 bases. This CDR3 is 15 amino acids long. Germline V gene sequence: CDR1 MNHNY, CDR2 SVGAGI (reference sequence). The CDR3 loop reads CASTYYSGTGKGYTF. The CDR3, as DNA: TGTGCCAGCACTTACTATTCCGGGACAGGGAAAGGCTACACCTTC.

This clonotype is classed as medium-sized. This chain connects TRBV6-1 to TRBJ2-5; either TRBD1 or TRBD2 may supply D (6 bases each). This CDR3 spans 16 amino acids. Germline V gene data show CDR1 as MNHNS and CDR2 as SASEGT. Trimming shortened V by 5 bases and J by 5 bases, and 21 bases separated the two germline ends. CDR3 in amino acids: CASSQYQGGGHETQYF. The CDR3 nucleotides are TGTGCCAGCAGTCAATACCAAGGTGGGGGGCACGAGACCCAGTACTTC.

This clonotype was recorded a few times. This chain connects TRBV6-1 to TRBJ2-4, with D tentatively TRBD1 (5 bases). The CDR3 is made up of 14 amino acids. Trimming took 6 bases from V and 13 from J, leaving 22 bases between them. Germline V CDR1 and CDR2: MNHNS, SASEGT. The CDR3 sequence: CASRGLRAKDTQYF. CDR3 nucleotides: TGTGCCAGCAGGGGGCTACGAGCCAAAGATACGCAGTACTTC.

This clonotype was counted once. V is TRBV6-5 and J is TRBJ1-1, with D maybe TRBD1 (6 bases). Germline V gene data show CDR1 as MNHEY and CDR2 as SVGAGI. The CDR3 length is 14 residues. V was pared by 3 bases and J by 0 bases, with 8 bases between. The CDR3 is CASSYPGVNTEAFF. The CDR3 DNA is TGTGCCAGCAGTTATCCAGGGGTGAACACTGAAGCTTTCTTT.

Ten or more counts support this clonotype. The V and J genes are TRBV7-2 and TRBJ1-6; a possible D gene is TRBD1 (5 bases). V lost 6 bases and J 8 bases, leaving 14 bases between the germline ends. Germline CDR1 SGHTA, CDR2 FQGNSA. The CDR3 consists of 14 residues. The CDR3 sequence is CASRVGTDYSPLHF. CDR3 in DNA: TGTGCCAGCAGGGTTGGGACTGATTATTCACCCCTCCACTTT. Full variable domain (rest looked up from reference TRBV7-2 and TRBJ1-6): GAGVSQSPSNKVTEKGKDVELRCDPISGHTALYWYRQSLGQGLEFLIYFQGNSAPDKSGLPSDRFSAERTGGSVSTLTIQRTQQEDSAVYLCASRVGTDYSPLHFGNGTRLTVT.

Turning to this clonotype: The junction departs from the called germline gene at one end, perhaps through a read error. This chain connects TRBV6-5 to TRBJ2-4; TRBD2 is a possible D gene (6 bases). The CDR3 is made up of 16 amino acids. Germline CDR1 is MNHEY and CDR2 is SVGAGI. The CDR3 DNA reads as TGTGCCTGCCGTTTCACGGGGCAGCGGGCCAACGACATTCAGTATTTC. Translated, it gives CACRFTGQRANDIQYF.

In this sample, this clonotype turned up once. The genes are TRBV27 and TRBJ2-4; 7 bases match TRBD2. In germline, CDR1 is MNHEY, CDR2 SMNVEV (reference sequence). V was clipped by 3 bases and J by 1 base; unmatched bases: 12. The CDR3 is 18 amino acids. In nucleotides, the CDR3 is TGTGCCAGCAGTTTGGGGGGGGACCTTAATTTTGCCAAAAACATTCAGTACTTC. Amino acid sequence: CASSLGGDLNFAKNIQYF.